The rows below give T cell receptor beta chains drawn from one sample of a study of Ad26.COV2.S vaccination and SARS-CoV-2 variants. Sequencing used immunoSEQ multiplex PCR; TCRdb keeps in-frame clones, though not all of them. The sample has hundreds of thousands of clones; under 95% are singletons. This specimen was peripheral blood, taken after recovery from COVID-19. Receptor source: a human donor who had recovered from COVID-19. Both conserved end residues are part of each CDR3. D genes are given only for firm matches. The size of a clone is reported for some rows only, either as once, few or many, or as a class for expanded clones.

d_gene: TRBD1
abundance: NA
j_gene: TRBJ1-3
v_gene: TRBV9
CDR3aa: CASSPGTGGLLSGNTIYF
CDR3nt: TGTGCCAGCAGCCCAGGGACAGGAGGCCTTCTCTCTGGAAACACCATATATTTT

d_gene: NA
abundance: NA
j_gene: TRBJ1-1
v_gene: TRBV19
CDR3aa: CASSRYRDTEAFF
CDR3nt: TGTGCCAGTAGTAGGTACCGGGACACTGAAGCTTTCTTT

d_gene: TRBD2
abundance: NA
j_gene: TRBJ2-7
v_gene: TRBV5-1
CDR3aa: CASSSTTSGGTYYEQYF
CDR3nt: TGCGCCAGCAGCTCAACGACTAGCGGGGGGACATACTACGAGCAGTACTTC

d_gene: NA
abundance: NA
j_gene: TRBJ1-1
v_gene: TRBV7-2
CDR3aa: CASSSDPASNTEAFF
CDR3nt: TGTGCCAGCAGCTCCGATCCCGCTTCGAACACTGAAGCTTTCTTT

d_gene: NA
abundance: NA
j_gene: TRBJ1-2
v_gene: TRBV6-5
CDR3aa: CASSFDGSYGYTF
CDR3nt: TGTGCCAGCAGTTTCGATGGATCCTATGGCTACACCTTC

d_gene: NA
abundance: NA
j_gene: TRBJ2-5
v_gene: TRBV29-1
CDR3aa: CSVTAGQETQYF
CDR3nt: TGCAGCGTCACAGCAGGGCAAGAGACCCAGTACTTC

d_gene: NA
abundance: NA
j_gene: TRBJ1-2
v_gene: TRBV25-1
CDR3aa: CASSDRTDYGYTF
CDR3nt: TGTGCCAGCAGTGACCGGACTGACTATGGCTACACCTTC

d_gene: TRBD1
abundance: NA
j_gene: TRBJ1-2
v_gene: TRBV7-2
CDR3aa: CASSSGGNYGYTF
CDR3nt: TGTGCCAGCAGCTCAGGGGGGAACTATGGCTACACCTTC

d_gene: TRBD1
abundance: NA
j_gene: TRBJ1-1
v_gene: TRBV19
CDR3aa: CASSSWGQGDTEAFF
CDR3nt: TGTGCCAGTAGTAGCTGGGGACAGGGTGATACTGAAGCTTTCTTT

d_gene: NA
abundance: few
j_gene: TRBJ1-5
v_gene: TRBV19
CDR3aa: CASGSQPQHF
CDR3nt: TGTGCCAGCGGAAGCCAGCCCCAGCATTTT

d_gene: TRBD2
abundance: NA
j_gene: TRBJ2-2
v_gene: TRBV19
CDR3aa: CASSMGSGGPTNTGELFF
CDR3nt: TGTGCCAGTAGTATGGGTAGCGGGGGGCCTACGAACACCGGGGAGCTGTTTTTT

d_gene: NA
abundance: NA
j_gene: TRBJ2-1
v_gene: TRBV6-4
CDR3aa: CASGTGGRNEQFF
CDR3nt: TGTGCCAGCGGAACCGGGGGGCGTAATGAGCAGTTCTTC

d_gene: NA
abundance: NA
j_gene: TRBJ2-3
v_gene: TRBV7-2
CDR3aa: CASSLGRPSTDTQYF
CDR3nt: TGTGCCAGCAGCCTCGGACGGCCTAGCACAGATACGCAGTATTTT

d_gene: NA
abundance: NA
j_gene: TRBJ1-1
v_gene: TRBV4-1
CDR3aa: CASSPAGVERAFF
CDR3nt: TGCGCCAGCAGCCCTGCCGGGGTAGAAAGGGCTTTCTTT

d_gene: NA
abundance: NA
j_gene: TRBJ2-2
v_gene: TRBV6-2/TRBV6-3
CDR3aa: CASSFSPGHNTGELFF
CDR3nt: TGTGCCAGCAGTTTTTCCCCGGGACACAACACCGGGGAGCTGTTTTTT

d_gene: NA
abundance: NA
j_gene: TRBJ2-1
v_gene: TRBV2
CDR3aa: CASTEVGGGGNEQFF
CDR3nt: TGTGCCAGCACCGAAGTGGGGGGAGGGGGCAATGAGCAGTTCTTC

d_gene: NA
abundance: NA
j_gene: TRBJ1-5
v_gene: TRBV4-1
CDR3aa: CASSQDVGGGQPQHF
CDR3nt: TGCGCCAGCAGCCAAGATGTAGGCGGGGGTCAGCCCCAGCATTTT

d_gene: TRBD1
abundance: NA
j_gene: TRBJ2-7
v_gene: TRBV14
CDR3aa: CASSSGTGVFYEQYF
CDR3nt: TGTGCCAGCAGCTCCGGGACAGGGGTCTTCTACGAGCAGTACTTC

d_gene: TRBD1
abundance: NA
j_gene: TRBJ2-7
v_gene: TRBV11-1
CDR3aa: CASSWDTGVWYEQYF
CDR3nt: TGTGCCAGCAGCTGGGACACAGGGGTTTGGTACGAGCAGTACTTC

d_gene: NA
abundance: once
j_gene: TRBJ1-4
v_gene: TRBV13
CDR3aa: CASSFPGPKATNEKLFF
CDR3nt: TGTGCCAGCAGCTTCCCGGGACCAAAGGCAACTAATGAAAAACTGTTTTTT

d_gene: NA
abundance: NA
j_gene: TRBJ2-6
v_gene: TRBV2
CDR3aa: CASSEERLVRAGANVLTF
CDR3nt: TGTGCCAGCAGTGAAGAAAGGTTGGTTAGAGCTGGGGCCAACGTCCTGACTTTC

d_gene: NA
abundance: NA
j_gene: TRBJ2-2
v_gene: TRBV4-1
CDR3aa: CASSQDSGGELFF
CDR3nt: TGCGCCAGCAGCCAAGATTCGGGGGGGGAGCTGTTTTTT

d_gene: NA
abundance: NA
j_gene: TRBJ1-1
v_gene: TRBV11-3
CDR3aa: CASSFSVNTEAFF
CDR3nt: TGTGCCAGCAGCTTTTCCGTGAACACTGAAGCTTTCTTT

d_gene: NA
abundance: NA
j_gene: TRBJ2-2
v_gene: TRBV4-1
CDR3aa: CASSQVVTGELFF
CDR3nt: TGCGCCAGCAGCCAAGTCGTAACCGGGGAGCTGTTTTTT

d_gene: NA
abundance: few
j_gene: TRBJ1-3
v_gene: TRBV7-9
CDR3aa: CASSQDVQPGNTIYF
CDR3nt: TGTGCCAGCAGCCAGGACGTGCAGCCGGGAAACACCATATATTTT

d_gene: TRBD1
abundance: NA
j_gene: TRBJ1-3
v_gene: TRBV6-5
CDR3aa: CASSSGTAAAIYF
CDR3nt: TGTGCCAGCAGTTCTGGGACAGCTGCCGCCATATATTTT

d_gene: NA
abundance: NA
j_gene: TRBJ1-3
v_gene: TRBV11-2
CDR3aa: CASSPGQLLDTIYF
CDR3nt: TGTGCCAGCAGCCCAGGACAGCTCCTGGACACCATATATTTT

d_gene: NA
abundance: NA
j_gene: TRBJ2-7
v_gene: TRBV5-6
CDR3aa: CASSFGPGDTYEQYF
CDR3nt: TGTGCCAGCAGCTTTGGTCCGGGAGATACCTACGAGCAGTACTTC

d_gene: NA
abundance: NA
j_gene: TRBJ2-7
v_gene: TRBV5-1
CDR3aa: CASSLATAAYEQYF
CDR3nt: TGCGCCAGCAGCTTGGCCACAGCCGCCTACGAGCAGTACTTC

d_gene: TRBD1
abundance: NA
j_gene: TRBJ1-2
v_gene: TRBV25-1
CDR3aa: CASSEYTGRQGTNYGYTF
CDR3nt: TGTGCCAGCAGTGAATACACAGGGAGACAGGGTACCAACTATGGCTACACCTTC

d_gene: NA
abundance: NA
j_gene: TRBJ1-1
v_gene: TRBV12-3/TRBV12-4
CDR3aa: CASSGDRQAFF
CDR3nt: TGTGCCAGCAGTGGGGACCGCCAAGCTTTCTTT

d_gene: TRBD1
abundance: NA
j_gene: TRBJ1-2
v_gene: TRBV4-2
CDR3aa: CASSQDGVGGNAGYTF
CDR3nt: TGTGCCAGCAGCCAAGATGGGGTAGGGGGCAATGCGGGCTACACCTTC

d_gene: NA
abundance: NA
j_gene: TRBJ1-3
v_gene: TRBV6-5
CDR3aa: CASSRGRTSGNTIYF
CDR3nt: TGTGCCAGCAGTAGGGGACGTACCTCTGGAAACACCATATATTTT

d_gene: NA
abundance: NA
j_gene: TRBJ1-5
v_gene: TRBV9
CDR3aa: CASSVDWGNQPQHF
CDR3nt: TGTGCCAGCAGCGTAGACTGGGGCAATCAGCCCCAGCATTTT

d_gene: NA
abundance: NA
j_gene: TRBJ1-1
v_gene: TRBV27
CDR3aa: CASSLGRGAEAFF
CDR3nt: TGTGCCAGCAGTTTAGGTAGGGGGGCTGAAGCTTTCTTT

d_gene: NA
abundance: NA
j_gene: TRBJ1-2
v_gene: TRBV5-4
CDR3aa: CASSLEQGRYGYTF
CDR3nt: TGTGCCAGCAGCTTGGAGCAGGGTCGGTATGGCTACACCTTC

d_gene: TRBD1
abundance: NA
j_gene: TRBJ1-2
v_gene: TRBV29-1
CDR3aa: CSVEGTGENYGYTF
CDR3nt: TGCAGCGTTGAGGGGACAGGAGAAAACTATGGCTACACCTTC

d_gene: TRBD2
abundance: NA
j_gene: TRBJ2-1
v_gene: TRBV5-8
CDR3aa: CASSSRGSSYNEQFF
CDR3nt: TGTGCCAGCAGCTCGCGGGGGAGCTCCTACAATGAGCAGTTCTTC

d_gene: NA
abundance: NA
j_gene: TRBJ1-3
v_gene: TRBV7-2
CDR3aa: CASSLVATLSGNTIYF
CDR3nt: TGTGCCAGCAGCTTAGTGGCCACTCTCTCTGGAAACACCATATATTTT

d_gene: TRBD1
abundance: NA
j_gene: TRBJ1-3
v_gene: TRBV7-9
CDR3aa: CASSTRTGIAGNTIYF
CDR3nt: TGTGCCAGCAGTACCCGGACAGGAATAGCAGGAAACACCATATATTTT

d_gene: NA
abundance: few
j_gene: TRBJ1-5
v_gene: TRBV6-2/TRBV6-3
CDR3aa: CASSYVGNQPQHF
CDR3nt: TGTGCCAGCAGTTATGTTGGCAATCAGCCCCAGCATTTT

d_gene: TRBD2
abundance: NA
j_gene: TRBJ2-1
v_gene: TRBV7-2
CDR3aa: CASSLSAGGYNEQFF
CDR3nt: TGTGCCAGCAGCTTATCAGCGGGGGGGTACAATGAGCAGTTCTTC

d_gene: TRBD2
abundance: NA
j_gene: TRBJ2-2
v_gene: TRBV3-1/TRBV3-2
CDR3aa: CASSQVRASGWGTGELFF
CDR3nt: TGTGCCAGCAGCCAAGTGCGGGCTAGCGGGTGGGGCACCGGGGAGCTGTTTTTT

d_gene: NA
abundance: NA
j_gene: TRBJ1-1
v_gene: TRBV1
CDR3aa: CTSSHNWTGAEAFF
CDR3nt: TGCACCAGCAGCCACAACTGGACAGGGGCTGAAGCTTTCTTT